The 21 T cell receptor beta chains in this list originate from one sample, sequenced in a study of tumor and adjacent non-tumor tissue in lung cancer. No cell sorting was done before RNA was extracted from the tissue. TCRbeta libraries were built with three rounds of nested PCR, modified from ARM-PCR. TCRdb processed the multiplex PCR reads anew with MiXCR; each CDR3 protein has one entry. The data show under 100,000 distinct CDR3 sequences, around 70% seen once. Sequencing input: lung tumor tissue. The source of these receptors is a woman in her 70s with non-small cell lung cancer.

About this clonotype itself: The CDR3 does not end in the conserved phenylalanine or tryptophan, so this is likely a read error. The CDR3 sequence is CASSLLEAVVNEQFS. DNA of the CDR3: TGTGCCAGCAGCCTACTAGAGGCAGTGGTGAATGAGCAGTTCTCC. The chain recombines TRBV6-5 with TRBJ2-1; TRBD2 is a possible D gene (5 bases). Trimming took off 6 bases at V and 7 bases at J, with 19 bases between the two ends. Germline loops: CDR1 MNHEY, CDR2 SVGAGI. This CDR3 has 15 residues.

The chain recombines TRBV29-1 with TRBJ2-2; 8 bases map to TRBD2. The CDR3 runs 12 residues. The trim removed 8 bases at V and 6 bases at J, leaving 5 bases unmatched. Looked up from germline, CDR1 is SQVTM and CDR2 is ANQGSEA. CDR3 DNA: TGCAGCATCAGCGGGGGTTCCGGGGAGCTGTTTTTT. Translation: CSISGGSGELFF.

The chain joins TRBV4-1 to TRBJ2-2, with 7 bases matching TRBD2. Germline V gives CDR1 MGHRA, CDR2 YSYEKL. Unmatched junction bases numbered 16, after V lost 11 bases and J lost 4 bases. This CDR3 has 16 residues. This CDR3 is CAGILPSGLTTGELFF. CDR3 bases: TGCGCCGGCATCCTACCCTCGGGACTAACCACCGGGGAGCTGTTTTTT.

Notes on this clonotype: This clone may be a read error of a much larger clone one base away. The chain employs TRBV5-1 and TRBJ2-7; 9 bases match TRBD2. CDR1 SGHRS and CDR2 YFSETQ come from the germline V gene. This CDR3 spans 13 amino acids. V was clipped by 5 bases and J by 7 bases; unmatched bases: 7. For the CDR3, the DNA is TGCGCCAGCAGACCGGGACTAGCAGAGGAGCAGTACTTC. This codes for CASRPGLAEEQYF.

The J gene is TRBJ2-7, the V gene TRBV27, with 8 bases that match TRBD2. J lost 2 bases, V lost 7 bases, and 16 bases had no gene match. In germline, CDR1 is MNHEY, CDR2 SMNVEV (reference sequence). The CDR3 runs 17 residues. The CDR3 sequence is CASNPRVAGIPTYEQYF. The CDR3 DNA sequence: TGTGCCAGCAATCCACGAGTAGCGGGGATACCAACCTACGAGCAGTACTTC.

Of note for this clonotype: The germline gene is not matched at one end of the junction; a read error may be the cause. The chain carries TRBV29-1 and TRBJ2-1, with D uncertain. CDR1 SQVTM and CDR2 ANQGSEA come from the germline V gene. The CDR3 covers 14 residues. CDR3 DNA: TGCAGCGTCGAGCCCGATTTTACCCACAATGAGCGGTTCTTC. Protein product: CSVEPDFTHNERFF.

For this clonotype: Here the CDR3 omits its conserved ending phenylalanine or tryptophan, so a read error is the likely source. The V call is TRBV11-3, the J call TRBJ2-2, with a tentative D call TRBD1 (5 bases). Germline values: CDR1 SGHNT, CDR2 YENEEA. V was shortened by 0 bases and J by 0 bases, with 11 bases between the two germline ends. The CDR3 totals 17 residues. The CDR3, as DNA: TGTGCCAGCAGCTTAGATCCAGGGAAGACGAACACCGGGGAGCTGTTTTTA. The encoded protein is CASSLDPGKTNTGELFL.

Of note for this clonotype: One junction end does not reproduce the germline sequence, and a read error may be involved. The chain joins TRBV5-4 to TRBJ2-3; the match to TRBD2 covers 12 bases. The CDR3 length is 17 residues. Germline V gene sequence: CDR1 SGHNT, CDR2 YYREEE (reference sequence). This CDR3 is CASSLMLAGGSADMQYF. CDR3 DNA sequence: TGTGCCAGCAGCTTGATGCTAGCGGGAGGGAGCGCAGATATGCAGTATTTT.

Details on this clonotype: One end of the junction fails to match germline, which may point to a read error. V usage is TRBV6-4 and J usage is TRBJ2-1; D uncertain. Germline values: CDR1 MRHNA, CDR2 SNTAGT. The CDR3 length is 11 residues. CDR3 amino acids: CTSPGGLEQFF. CDR3 nucleotide sequence: TGTACCAGCCCAGGCGGATTAGAGCAGTTCTTC.

Concerning this clonotype: A junction boundary mismatches the germline segment, possibly from a read error. The chain combines TRBV6-5 with TRBJ1-6; tentative D call: TRBD1 (5 bases). This CDR3 comprises 18 residues. In germline, CDR1 is MNHEY, CDR2 SVGAGI. This chain's CDR3 is CASSYSAGDSSYNSSLHF. DNA for the CDR3: TGTGCCAGCAGCTACTCGGCGGGCGACAGCTCCTATAATTCATCCCTCCACTTT.

The J gene is TRBJ1-5, the V gene TRBV4-2; 7 nucleotides agree with TRBD1. The CDR3 runs 16 residues. V trimming: 0 bases; J trimming: 6 bases; junction bases outside the gene matches: 8. The V gene's germline CDR1 is LGHNA and CDR2 YNFKEQ. The CDR3 region is CASSQDLQGGGQPQHF. CDR3 sequence (DNA): TGTGCCAGCAGCCAAGATCTGCAGGGGGGCGGTCAGCCCCAGCATTTT.

Concerning this clonotype itself: The CDR3 carries no conserved terminal phenylalanine or tryptophan, so it likely arises from a read error. The chain recombines TRBV29-1 with TRBJ2-1; TRBD2 is a possible D gene (6 bases). Per the germline V gene, CDR1 is SQVTM and CDR2 is ANQGSEA. The CDR3 covers 13 residues. The CDR3 sequence: CSVRLDSVNKQFL. The CDR3 DNA is TGCAGCGTTCGACTAGATTCAGTCAATAAGCAGTTCTTA.

To note about this clonotype: At one boundary the junction diverges from the germline segment, which might be a read error. The V gene is TRBV6-5, the J gene TRBJ2-7; the D gene is possibly TRBD2 (6 bases). Looked up from germline, CDR1 is MNHEY and CDR2 is SVGAGI. The CDR3 is 15 amino acids. The CDR3 reads CASTGQVEGPYKQYF. CDR3 in DNA: TGTGCCAGCACCGGGCAAGTGGAGGGACCCTACAAGCAGTACTTC.

The chain links TRBV20-1 to TRBJ2-1; 11 nucleotides align to TRBD2. CDR1 is DFQATT, CDR2 SNEGSKA, per germline (reference sequence). The CDR3 is made up of 17 amino acids. J gave up 0 bases and V 0 bases, and 4 bases lay outside the gene matches. The CDR3 here is CSARELAGVSSYNEQFF. The CDR3 DNA reads TGCAGTGCTAGAGAACTAGCGGGAGTGAGCTCCTACAATGAGCAGTTCTTC.

The V and J genes are TRBV6-1 and TRBJ1-1, with D possibly TRBD1 on 5 matching bases. This CDR3 comprises 14 residues. Germline loops: CDR1 MNHNS, CDR2 SASEGT. Trimming took off 5 bases at V and 6 bases at J, with 16 bases between the two ends. CDR3 region: CASSTGTLDAEAFF. DNA for the CDR3: TGTGCCAGCAGTACCGGGACGTTAGACGCTGAAGCTTTCTTT.

In regard to this clonotype: A junction end diverges from the germline sequence, so it may reflect a read error. The chain has TRBV6-1 and TRBJ2-1; either TRBD1 or TRBD2 may fit D (5 bases each). The germline V gene encodes CDR1 MNHNS and CDR2 SASEGT. This CDR3 has 13 amino acids. The CDR3 is CASSTGHGNEQFF. CDR3 bases: TGTGCCAGCAGTACCGGACACGGGAATGAACAGTTCTTC.

The V call is TRBV11-2, the J call TRBJ2-5, with D possibly matching TRBD2 (5 bases). The CDR3 consists of 13 residues. V was shortened by 3 bases and J by 8 bases, with 13 bases between the two germline ends. Germline CDR1 reads SGHAT; CDR2 reads FQNNGV. The CDR3 coding sequence is TGTGCCAGCAGCTTTGTTGAGGAGGAAACCCAGTACTTC. It yields the protein CASSFVEEETQYF. Looking up the rest from reference TRBV11-2 and TRBJ2-5 gives the full variable domain: EAGVAQSPRYKIIEKRQSVAFWCNPISGHATLYWYQQILGQGPKLLIQFQNNGVVDDSQLPKDRFSAERLKGVDSTLKIQPAKLEDSAVYLCASSFVEEETQYFGPGTRLLVL.

This clonotype was detected once. The germline gene is not matched at one end of the junction; a read error may be the cause. The gene calls are TRBV6-1 and TRBJ1-5, with a tentative D call TRBD1 (5 bases). Germline V gives CDR1 MNHNS, CDR2 SASEGT. The CDR3 loop spans 15 amino acids. Here the CDR3 DNA reads TGTGCCAGCAATGAAGCGTCCGGGGGATATCAGCCCCAGCATTTT. Its protein product is CASNEASGGYQPQHF.

For this clonotype: The junction departs from the called germline gene at one end, perhaps through a read error. This sequence joins TRBV5-6 and TRBJ2-3; D is possibly TRBD1 (6 bases). The CDR3 is 15 residues long. CDR1 SGHDT and CDR2 YYEEEE come from the germline V gene. The CDR3 reads CTSSLPGQHSDTQYF. Written as DNA, the CDR3 is TGTACCAGCAGCTTGCCCGGACAGCACTCAGATACGCAGTATTTT. The variable domain in full, with the rest retrieved from reference TRBV5-6 and TRBJ2-3, is DAGVTQSPTHLIKTRGQQVTLRCSPKSGHDTVSWYQQALGQGPQFIFQYYEEEERQRGNFPDRFSGHQFPNYSSELNVNALLLGDSALYLCTSSLPGQHSDTQYFGPGTRLTVL.

Note on this clonotype: A read error is likely, as this CDR3 ends without the conserved phenylalanine or tryptophan. The chain recombines TRBV5-4 with TRBJ2-1; weak D call: TRBD2 (6 bases). The CDR3 is made up of 16 amino acids. Germline lookup yields CDR1 SGHNT and CDR2 YYREEE (reference sequence). Between the trimmed V and J ends, which lost 3 bases and 4 bases, there was a span of 17 bases. CDR3 sequence: CASSSRTIGSYNEQFS. In DNA, the CDR3 is TGTGCCAGCAGCTCGCGGACTATCGGGAGTTACAATGAGCAGTTCTCC.

Details on this clonotype: A much larger clone sits a single nucleotide away, making a read error possible. The V gene is TRBV30, the J gene TRBJ2-7, with D possibly called TRBD1 or TRBD2 (7 bases each). Germline CDR1 and CDR2: GTSNPN and SVGIG (reference sequence). CDR3 length equals 14 residues. V was trimmed by 2 bases and J by 8 bases, leaving 19 bases between them. CDR3 in amino acids: CAWSSGRGRYKQYF. The CDR3 DNA reads TGTGCCTGGAGTTCTGGGAGGGGGCGTTACAAGCAGTACTTC.